This TCR beta chain came from a study of cytomegalovirus exposure and HLA in healthy donors (dated by TCRdb to between 2016 and 2019). Regarding the complete study: According to an earlier analysis of a few hundred of the donors, about 179 million T cells yielded roughly 110 million unique TCR beta sequences and about 300 Gb of sequence data. To predict cytomegalovirus infection status, the study combined high-throughput TCR immunosequencing, statistical association of individual TCRs with disease status, and machine learning. An early release covering roughly 600 HLA-typed donors comprised approximately 300 gigabases of sequencing data and 65 million to 100 million unique TCR sequences. HLA typing covered class I and class II loci at four-digit resolution. All discovery cohort repertoires had been generated on a single sequencing platform. In a later genetic analysis, genome-wide SNP genotypes for about three fifths of the 666 donors were used, and that subset was treated as a discovery cohort. The aim of the study was to test whether cataloging public T cell receptors could identify signatures of past pathogen exposure. Among about 390 genotyped donors of the cohort, an average of about 240,000 unique TCR beta nucleotide sequences were sequenced per donor, roughly 20% of them non-productive. Of the roughly 410 genotyped donors, 81% were placed in the genetic ancestry cluster associated with self-reported Caucasian donors. Because of strong linkage in the cohort, roughly five DR-DQ haplotypes were treated as single units for association and clustering. In a later analysis, previously published TCR beta repertoires from several hundred donors were re-analyzed and high-resolution HLA genotyping was added so that TCR occurrence patterns could be studied. Typing coverage differed by locus: A, B, C, DRB1 and DQB1 were typed in roughly 620-630 donors, DQA1 in about 500, DPA1 in nearly 610, and DPB1 in roughly 470. In addition to the first cohort of 666 subjects, a separate validation cohort of 120 different subjects was used. Donor age, sex, ethnicity and CMV serostatus were compiled together with the repertoire data. In the later analysis, no new phenotypic data were used to find candidate immune exposures; instead, reliance was placed on TCR beta sequences and their occurrence across donors. An earlier analysis of 587 of the donors applied high-throughput TCR beta sequencing to assess whether each TCR beta V gene segment acted as functional or pseudogenic. The study used immunosequencing to profile the T cell repertoires of approximately 690 subjects and linked those repertoires to cytomegalovirus serostatus.

The CDR3 holds 14 amino acids from the cysteine to the phenylalanine. Only the CDR3 region is kept as DNA, spanning 42 bases read in frame from base 1. Sequences SGHAT (CDR1) and FQNNGV (CDR2) are obtained from the germline V gene. The junction carries 12 bases between V and J, which are trimmed by 3 bases and 3 bases respectively. For this clone: Its antigen is not yet known. No base qualities exist here, and no much larger clone lies one base off it.

Library preparation was by the immunoSEQ multiplex PCR assay. For the multiplex PCR, a mixture combining 60 forward primers for TCR Vbeta segments and 13 reverse primers for TCR Jbeta segments was used. The CDR3 region of rearranged TCR beta genes was amplified from genomic DNA with a multiplex PCR assay. On the Illumina HiSeq System, the amplified TCR beta libraries were sequenced as 87-base-pair reads. On the authors' methods: A later analysis tallied 80 million to 95 million unique TCR beta chains across the 700 or so repertoires, and some 10 million of those chains were shared by two or more donors. To remove PCR and sequencing errors, raw reads were error-corrected and collapsed into unique sequences using a nearest-neighbor algorithm that merged closely related sequences. To assign V, D and J gene segments, CDR3 sequences were aligned to IMGT reference sequences. For a sequence to be retained, a match of at least six nucleotides to both a V gene segment and a J gene segment was required. Rearrangements were classified as productive when the CDR3 lacked stop codons and remained in frame with V and J, and all other rearrangements were classified as non-productive. CDR3 was defined according to IMGT convention as the region running from the second conserved V-encoded cysteine to the conserved J-encoded phenylalanine. The earlier analysis of about 500 of the donors excluded sequences that lacked an unambiguous match to a single V gene segment. An earlier analysis of approximately 590 of the donors classified V segments as functional when productive rearrangements were above 56.7% and as segregating when the standard deviation between donors was above 5%. A statistical classification framework was built to diagnose cytomegalovirus status from the catalog of TCR beta chain sequences. In a later analysis, V and J genes were assigned by comparing TCR nucleotide sequences against IMGT/GENE-DB human TR gene sequences. A later analysis assigned CDR3 sequences and most-parsimonious VDJ recombination scenarios with the TCRdist pipeline. In a later analysis, each TCR beta chain was defined by its CDR3 amino acid sequence together with its V-gene family, and reads without a unique V-gene family were excluded. As a way to deal with suspected cross-contamination and a sequencing artifact, a later analysis dropped under 600 nucleotide sequences that were highly shared and had low generation probability. For each public chain, a later analysis derived a clonal expansion index from normalized ranks of inferred template counts within each repertoire. Generation probabilities in a later analysis came from a VDJ recombination model fitted to out-of-frame rearrangements, and those results were checked against IGoR. A later analysis scored TCR-TCR, TCR-HLA and TCR-CMV co-occurrence with hypergeometric tests, applying a repertoire-size bias correction to TCR pairs. False discovery rates were estimated in a later analysis by permuting HLA or CMV assignments 20 times. A later analysis grouped co-occurring TCRs with DBSCAN, adding TCRdist sequence similarity when clustering within HLA-allele-positive subsets. For co-occurrence clustering, repertoires with fewer than 30,000 or more than 120,000 public chains were excluded, along with four or five repertoires with anomalous nucleotide sharing. TCRdb mirrors the immuneACCESS table, restricted to in-frame sequences. Some clones are absent from its copies; in checked studies, under half trace to an unresolved V gene, and the reason for the others is unknown. That table gives V, J and clone size, and the DNA gave D and trimming. Within this sample are some 66,000 clones, with 65% to 85% of them counted one time only. The ten top clones hold 2.5% to 3% of the sample.

What the research found in general, with its limitations: A few of the identified cytomegalovirus-associated TCR beta chains were confirmed in vitro to be specific for cytomegalovirus antigens. Because HLA typing was missing for some donors at each locus, association tests included only the typed subset. In the study, 150 to 200 TCR beta chains were listed as associated with cytomegalovirus. A later genetic analysis associated a missense DCLRE1C variant with V-gene and J-gene trimming of TCR beta chains, and an independent cohort replicated the association. The 87-base-pair reads could not distinguish some IMGT-functional V segments, including TRBV6-2 and TRBV6-3, so those segments were excluded. Specific HLA alleles were associated with 15,000 to 20,000 TCR beta sequences at a false discovery rate of 0.05 in a later analysis. A group of highly shared sequence variants was considered likely to be a technical artifact of the sequencing pipeline. A further reported finding was that TCR beta sequences accurately predicted the HLA-A and HLA-B alleles for most subjects in the first cohort. Broadly in line with IMGT annotations, most TCR beta V segments showed up in productive rearrangements about 87% or about 30% of the time in an earlier analysis of several hundred of the donors. In both the original and validation cohorts, the classifier was reported to diagnose cytomegalovirus status with high specificity and sensitivity. Immune exposure information for the cohort was limited to CMV serostatus. In a later genetic analysis, fewer N-insertions in productive TCRs were reported among donors in an Asian-associated ancestry cluster than the approximately 670-donor mean. A later analysis reported that several top co-occurrence clusters appeared linked to parvovirus B19, influenza, CMV and Epstein-Barr virus. In a later analysis, TCR association rates were found to vary across HLA loci, with the most associated TCRs seen for DRB1 alleles and the fewest for HLA-C alleles. Linkage disequilibrium might explain the correlated functional status among segregating V segments, but an unknown experimental factor could not be ruled out. The presence/absence analyses assumed that sequencing depth was roughly uniform across donors, and that assumption may not be true. The earlier analysis of approximately 590 of the donors excluded about 16 rarely observed V segments, including chromosome 9 orphons, because counts were too low. Most TCR sequences were observed very rarely across donors, whereas some public TCRs were present in many individuals. In a later analysis, HLA-associated TCR beta chains were found to be more clonally expanded and to have lower generation probabilities than equally common non-associated chains. This cohort had only TCR beta chains sequenced, and the lack of alpha or paired-chain data limited which features could be detected. The authors suggested that the approach could potentially be generalized to other disease states and immunological phenotypes. When HLA alleles, especially DR and DQ, strongly co-occurred, TCR associations were difficult to assign to individual alleles. According to a later analysis, most CMV-associated TCR beta chains appeared to be HLA-restricted, and the HLA associations seemed to be driven largely by CMV exposure.

The cohort comprised 666 healthy bone marrow donors. At the time of sampling, all cohort members were nominally healthy, though unrecorded immune exposures were likely present. The donor was CMV seronegative and belonged to the group of 352 seronegative cohort members. A peripheral blood sample was provided by each donor, and peripheral blood mononuclear cells were used for TCR beta sequencing. The Qiagen DNeasy Blood Extraction Kit was used to extract genomic DNA from the blood cell samples. This TCR was recovered from a woman aged 25 to 39 in good health and CMV-seronegative. Sequenced sample: PBMCs. The chain couples TRBV11-2 to TRBJ2-7; 6 matching bases give a weak D call of TRBD1. The CDR3 protein: CASSFGTQRYEQYF. The sequenced DNA: TGTGCCAGCAGCTTCGGGACACAACGCTACGAGCAGTACTTC.